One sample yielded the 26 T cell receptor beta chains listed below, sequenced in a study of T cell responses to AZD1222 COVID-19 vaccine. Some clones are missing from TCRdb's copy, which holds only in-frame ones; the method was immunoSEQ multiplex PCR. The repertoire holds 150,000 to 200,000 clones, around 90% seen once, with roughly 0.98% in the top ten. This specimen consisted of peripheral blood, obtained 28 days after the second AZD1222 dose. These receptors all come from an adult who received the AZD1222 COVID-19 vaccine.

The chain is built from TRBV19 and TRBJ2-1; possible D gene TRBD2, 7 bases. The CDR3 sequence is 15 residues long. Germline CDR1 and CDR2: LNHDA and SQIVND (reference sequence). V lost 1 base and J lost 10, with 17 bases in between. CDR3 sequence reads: CASSIVGGAFYEQFF. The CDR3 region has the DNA TGTGCCAGTAGTATAGTGGGGGGGGCCTTTTACGAGCAGTTCTTC.

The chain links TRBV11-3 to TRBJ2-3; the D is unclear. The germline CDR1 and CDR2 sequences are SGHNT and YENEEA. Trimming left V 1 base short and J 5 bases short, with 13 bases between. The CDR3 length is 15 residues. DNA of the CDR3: TGTGCCAGCAGCTTAGGACTGGACCGACTAGATACGCAGTATTTT. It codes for CASSLGLDRLDTQYF.

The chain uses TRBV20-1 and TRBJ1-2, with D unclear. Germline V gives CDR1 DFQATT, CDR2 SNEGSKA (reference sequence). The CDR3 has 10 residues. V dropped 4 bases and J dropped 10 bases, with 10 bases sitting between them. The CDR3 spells CSAKARDYTF. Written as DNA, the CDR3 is TGCAGTGCTAAGGCGCGCGACTACACCTTC.

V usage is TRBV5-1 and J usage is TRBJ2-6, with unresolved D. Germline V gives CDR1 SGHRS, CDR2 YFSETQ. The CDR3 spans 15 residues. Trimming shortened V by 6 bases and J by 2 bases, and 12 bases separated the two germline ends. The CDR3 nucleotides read TGCGCCAGCACCCCCCTGTTAGCTGGGGCCAACGTCCTGACTTTC. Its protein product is CASTPLLAGANVLTF.

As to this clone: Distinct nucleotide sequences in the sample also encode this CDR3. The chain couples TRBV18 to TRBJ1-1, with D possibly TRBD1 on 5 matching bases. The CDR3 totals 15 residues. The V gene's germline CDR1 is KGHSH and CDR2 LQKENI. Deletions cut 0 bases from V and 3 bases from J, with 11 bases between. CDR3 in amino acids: CASSPPGGGDTEAFF. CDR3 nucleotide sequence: TGTGCCAGCTCACCACCGGGGGGGGGAGACACTGAAGCTTTCTTT.

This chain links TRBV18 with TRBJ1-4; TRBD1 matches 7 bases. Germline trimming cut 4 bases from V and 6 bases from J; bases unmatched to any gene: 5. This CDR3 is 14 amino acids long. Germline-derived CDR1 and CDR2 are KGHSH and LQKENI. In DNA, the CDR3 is TGTGCCAGCTCACTACACAGGGGTGATGAAAAACTGTTTTTT. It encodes CASSLHRGDEKLFF.

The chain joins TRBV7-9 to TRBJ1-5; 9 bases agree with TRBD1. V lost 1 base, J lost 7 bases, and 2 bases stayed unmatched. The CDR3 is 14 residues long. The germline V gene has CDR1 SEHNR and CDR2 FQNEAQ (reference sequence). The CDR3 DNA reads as TGTGCCAGCAGCTTAGGGGACAGGGTACAGCCCCAGCATTTT. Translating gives CASSLGDRVQPQHF.

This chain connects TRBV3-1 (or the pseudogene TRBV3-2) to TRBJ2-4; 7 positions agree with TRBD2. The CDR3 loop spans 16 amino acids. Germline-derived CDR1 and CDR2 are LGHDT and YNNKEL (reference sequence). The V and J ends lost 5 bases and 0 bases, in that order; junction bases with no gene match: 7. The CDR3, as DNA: TGTGCCAGCAGCGCTCACGGCGGGGGAGCCAAAAACATTCAGTACTTC. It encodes CASSAHGGGAKNIQYF.

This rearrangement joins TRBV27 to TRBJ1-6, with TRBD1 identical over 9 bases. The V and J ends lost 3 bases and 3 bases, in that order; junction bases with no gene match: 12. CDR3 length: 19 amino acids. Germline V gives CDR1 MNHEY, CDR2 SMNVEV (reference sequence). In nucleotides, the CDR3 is TGTGCCAGCAGTTTGTCCGGGACAGGGAGTCTATTCTATAATTCACCCCTCCACTTT. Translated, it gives CASSLSGTGSLFYNSPLHF.

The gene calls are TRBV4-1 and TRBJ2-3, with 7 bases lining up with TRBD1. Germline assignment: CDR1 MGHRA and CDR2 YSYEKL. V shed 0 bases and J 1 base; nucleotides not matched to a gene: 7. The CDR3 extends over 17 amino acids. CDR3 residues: CASSQELVGTGTDTQYF. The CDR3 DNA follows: TGCGCCAGCAGCCAAGAACTGGTGGGGACAGGCACAGATACGCAGTATTTT.

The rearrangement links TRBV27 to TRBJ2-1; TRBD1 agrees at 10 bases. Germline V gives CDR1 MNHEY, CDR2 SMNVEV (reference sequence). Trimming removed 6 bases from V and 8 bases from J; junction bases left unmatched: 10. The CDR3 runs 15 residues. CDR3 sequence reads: CASRTPGQGFDEQFF. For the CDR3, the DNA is TGTGCCAGCAGAACCCCGGGACAGGGGTTCGATGAGCAGTTCTTC.

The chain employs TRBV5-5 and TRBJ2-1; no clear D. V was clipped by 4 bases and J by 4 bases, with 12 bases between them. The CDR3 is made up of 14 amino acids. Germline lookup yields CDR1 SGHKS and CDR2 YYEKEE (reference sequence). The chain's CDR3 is CASSPHRAYNEQFF. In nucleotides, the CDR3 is TGTGCCAGCAGCCCCCATAGGGCATACAATGAGCAGTTCTTC.

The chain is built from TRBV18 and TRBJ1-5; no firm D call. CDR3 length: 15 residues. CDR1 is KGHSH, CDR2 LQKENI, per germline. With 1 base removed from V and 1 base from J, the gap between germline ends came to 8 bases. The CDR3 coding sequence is TGTGCCAGCTCACCACAAGGGAGCAGCAATCAGCCCCAGCATTTT. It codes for CASSPQGSSNQPQHF.

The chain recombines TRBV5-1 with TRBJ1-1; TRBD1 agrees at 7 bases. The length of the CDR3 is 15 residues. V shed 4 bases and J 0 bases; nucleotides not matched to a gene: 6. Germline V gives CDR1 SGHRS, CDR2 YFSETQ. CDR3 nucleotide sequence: TGCGCCAGCAGCACGTCGGACAGGATGAACACTGAAGCTTTCTTT. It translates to CASSTSDRMNTEAFF.

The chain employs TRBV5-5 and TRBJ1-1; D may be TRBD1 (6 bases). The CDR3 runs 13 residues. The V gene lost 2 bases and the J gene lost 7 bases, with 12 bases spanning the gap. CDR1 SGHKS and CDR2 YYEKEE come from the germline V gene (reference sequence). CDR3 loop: CASSFGTSFEAFF. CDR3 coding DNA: TGTGCCAGCAGCTTCGGGACAAGCTTTGAAGCTTTCTTT. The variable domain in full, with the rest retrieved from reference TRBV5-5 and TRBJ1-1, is DAGVTQSPTHLIKTRGQQVTLRCSPISGHKSVSWYQQVLGQGPQFIFQYYEKEERGRGNFPDRFSARQFPNYSSELNVNALLLGDSALYLCASSFGTSFEAFFGQGTRLTVV.

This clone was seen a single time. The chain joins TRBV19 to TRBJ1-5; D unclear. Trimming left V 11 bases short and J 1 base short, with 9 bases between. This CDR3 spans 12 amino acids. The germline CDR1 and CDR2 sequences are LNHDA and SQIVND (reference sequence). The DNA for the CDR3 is TGTGCCGGAGGATGGAGCAATCAGCCCCAGCATTTT. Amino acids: CAGGWSNQPQHF.

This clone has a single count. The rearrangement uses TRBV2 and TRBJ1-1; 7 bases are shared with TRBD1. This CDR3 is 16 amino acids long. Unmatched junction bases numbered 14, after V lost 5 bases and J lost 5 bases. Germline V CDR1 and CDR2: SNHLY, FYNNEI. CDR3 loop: CASSHDRAGRRTEAFF. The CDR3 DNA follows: TGTGCCAGCAGTCACGACAGGGCGGGTCGGAGGACTGAAGCTTTCTTT.

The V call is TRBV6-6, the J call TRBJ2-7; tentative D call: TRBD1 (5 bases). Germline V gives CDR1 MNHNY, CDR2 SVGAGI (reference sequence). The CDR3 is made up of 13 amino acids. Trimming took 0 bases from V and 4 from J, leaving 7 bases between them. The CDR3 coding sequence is TGTGCCAGCAGTTACTCGACAGAGTACGAGCAGTACTTC. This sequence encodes CASSYSTEYEQYF.

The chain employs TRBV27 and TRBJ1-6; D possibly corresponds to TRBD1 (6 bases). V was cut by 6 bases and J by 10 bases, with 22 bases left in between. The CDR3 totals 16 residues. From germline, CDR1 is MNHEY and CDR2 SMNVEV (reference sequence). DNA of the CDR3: TGTGCCAGCAGCCGCGTCCGTAGGGGGTTTGGGTCACCCCTCCACTTT. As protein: CASSRVRRGFGSPLHF.

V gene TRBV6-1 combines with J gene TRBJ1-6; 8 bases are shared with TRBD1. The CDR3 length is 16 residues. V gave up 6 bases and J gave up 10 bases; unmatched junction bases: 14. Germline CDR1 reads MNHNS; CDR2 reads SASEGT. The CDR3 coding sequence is TGTGCCAGCAGCGAACAGGGGGGGCAAATTGGGTCACCCCTCCACTTT. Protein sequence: CASSEQGGQIGSPLHF.

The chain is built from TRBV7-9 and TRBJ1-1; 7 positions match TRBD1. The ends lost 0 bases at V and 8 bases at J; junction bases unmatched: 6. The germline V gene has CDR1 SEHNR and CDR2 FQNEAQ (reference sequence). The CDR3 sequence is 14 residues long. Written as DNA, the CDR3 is TGTGCCAGCAGCTTAGCGGCAGGGGGTAGGGAAGCTTTCTTT. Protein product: CASSLAAGGREAFF. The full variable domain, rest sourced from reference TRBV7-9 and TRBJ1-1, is DTGVSQNPRHKITKRGQNVTFRCDPISEHNRLYWYRQTLGQGPEFLTYFQNEAQLEKSRLLSDRFSAERPKGSFSTLEIQRTEQGDSAMYLCASSLAAGGREAFFGQGTRLTVV.

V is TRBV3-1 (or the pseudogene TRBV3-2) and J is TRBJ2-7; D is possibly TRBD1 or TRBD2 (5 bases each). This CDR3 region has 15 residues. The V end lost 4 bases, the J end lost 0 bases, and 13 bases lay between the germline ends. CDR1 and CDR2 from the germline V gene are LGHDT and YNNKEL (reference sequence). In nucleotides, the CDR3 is TGTGCCAGCAGCCGTTCGACCGGGGCCTCCTACGAGCAGTACTTC. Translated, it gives CASSRSTGASYEQYF.

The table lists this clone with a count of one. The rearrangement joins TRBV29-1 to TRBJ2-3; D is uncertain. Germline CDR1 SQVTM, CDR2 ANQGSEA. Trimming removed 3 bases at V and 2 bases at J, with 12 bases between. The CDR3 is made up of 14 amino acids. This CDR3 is CSVEGLAYTDTQYF. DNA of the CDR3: TGCAGCGTTGAGGGTCTCGCCTACACAGATACGCAGTATTTT.

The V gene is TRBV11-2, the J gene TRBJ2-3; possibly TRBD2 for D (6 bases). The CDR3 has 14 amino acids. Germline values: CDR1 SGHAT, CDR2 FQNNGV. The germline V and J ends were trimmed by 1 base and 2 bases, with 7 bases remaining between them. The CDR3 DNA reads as TGTGCCAGCAGCTTAGGGGGGGTCACAGATACGCAGTATTTT. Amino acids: CASSLGGVTDTQYF.

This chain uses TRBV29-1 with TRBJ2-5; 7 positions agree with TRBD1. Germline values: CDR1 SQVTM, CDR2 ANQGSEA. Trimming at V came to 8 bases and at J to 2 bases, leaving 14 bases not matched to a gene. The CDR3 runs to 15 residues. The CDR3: CSPTPQGRIQETQYF. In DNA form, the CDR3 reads TGCAGCCCCACTCCACAGGGGCGAATACAAGAGACCCAGTACTTC. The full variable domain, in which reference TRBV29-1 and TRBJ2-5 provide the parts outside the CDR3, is SAVISQKPSRDICQRGTSLTIQCQVDSQVTMMFWYRQQPGQSLTLIATANQGSEATYESGFVIDKFPISRPNLTFSTLTVSNMSPEDSSIYLCSPTPQGRIQETQYFGPGTRLLVL.

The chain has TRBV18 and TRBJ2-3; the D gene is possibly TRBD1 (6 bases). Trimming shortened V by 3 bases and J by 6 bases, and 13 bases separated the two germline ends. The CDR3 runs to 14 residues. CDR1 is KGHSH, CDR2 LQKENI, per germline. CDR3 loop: CASSPETGIDTQYF. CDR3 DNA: TGTGCCAGCTCACCGGAGACAGGAATCGATACGCAGTATTTT.